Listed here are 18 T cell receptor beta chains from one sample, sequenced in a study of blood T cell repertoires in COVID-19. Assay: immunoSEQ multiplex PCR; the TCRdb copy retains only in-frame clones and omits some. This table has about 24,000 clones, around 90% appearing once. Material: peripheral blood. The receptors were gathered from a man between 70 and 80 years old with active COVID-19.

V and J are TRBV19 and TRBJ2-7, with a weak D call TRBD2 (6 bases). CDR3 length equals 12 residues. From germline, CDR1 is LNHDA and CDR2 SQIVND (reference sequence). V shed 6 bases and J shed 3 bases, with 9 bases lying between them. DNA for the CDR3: TGTGCCAGTAGGGACGGGGGCTACGAGCAGTACTTC. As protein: CASRDGGYEQYF.

CDR3 DNA: TGTGCCAGCAATCAACCCACTTACGGCTACACCTTC. Encoded protein: CASNQPTYGYTF. The J gene is TRBJ1-2, the V gene TRBV12-3 or TRBV12-4, with D hard to call. The length of the CDR3 is 12 residues. V dropped 7 bases and J dropped 8 bases, with 14 bases sitting between them.

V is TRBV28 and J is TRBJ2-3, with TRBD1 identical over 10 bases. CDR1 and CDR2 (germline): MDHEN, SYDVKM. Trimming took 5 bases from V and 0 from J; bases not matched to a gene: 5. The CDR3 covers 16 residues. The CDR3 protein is CASSPWTGGSTDTQYF. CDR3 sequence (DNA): TGTGCCAGCAGTCCCTGGACAGGGGGGAGCACAGATACGCAGTATTTT.

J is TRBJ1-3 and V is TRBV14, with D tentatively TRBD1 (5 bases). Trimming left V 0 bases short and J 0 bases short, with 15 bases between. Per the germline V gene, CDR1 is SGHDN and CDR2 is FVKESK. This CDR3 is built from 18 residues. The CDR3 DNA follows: TGTGCCAGCAGCCAAGACAGGGTCTGGGGTTTCTCTGGAAACACCATATATTTT. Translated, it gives CASSQDRVWGFSGNTIYF. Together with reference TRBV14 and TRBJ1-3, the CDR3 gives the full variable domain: EAGVTQFPSHSVIEKGQTVTLRCDPISGHDNLYWYRRVMGKEIKFLLHFVKESKQDESGMPNNRFLAERTGGTYSTLKVQPAELEDSGVYFCASSQDRVWGFSGNTIYFGEGSWLTVV.

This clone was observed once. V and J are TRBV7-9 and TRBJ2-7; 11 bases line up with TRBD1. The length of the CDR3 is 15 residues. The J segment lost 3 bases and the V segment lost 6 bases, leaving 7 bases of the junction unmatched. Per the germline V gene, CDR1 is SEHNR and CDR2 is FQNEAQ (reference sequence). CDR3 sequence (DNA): TGTGCCAGCAGAGACTCCGGGACAGGGGGCTACGAGCAGTACTTC. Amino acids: CASRDSGTGGYEQYF.

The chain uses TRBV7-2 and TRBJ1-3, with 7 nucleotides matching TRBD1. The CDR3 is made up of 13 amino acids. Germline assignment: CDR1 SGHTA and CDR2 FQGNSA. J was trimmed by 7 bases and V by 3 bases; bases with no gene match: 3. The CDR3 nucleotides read TGTGCCAGCAGCTTGACAGGGCTGAACACCATATATTTT. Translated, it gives CASSLTGLNTIYF.

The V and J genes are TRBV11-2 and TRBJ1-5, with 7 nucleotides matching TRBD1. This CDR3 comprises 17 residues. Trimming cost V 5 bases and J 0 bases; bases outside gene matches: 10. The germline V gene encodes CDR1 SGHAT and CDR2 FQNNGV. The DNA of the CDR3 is TGTGCCAGCAGCCCCCGGACAGGCCGATATAGCAATCAGCCCCAGCATTTT. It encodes CASSPRTGRYSNQPQHF.

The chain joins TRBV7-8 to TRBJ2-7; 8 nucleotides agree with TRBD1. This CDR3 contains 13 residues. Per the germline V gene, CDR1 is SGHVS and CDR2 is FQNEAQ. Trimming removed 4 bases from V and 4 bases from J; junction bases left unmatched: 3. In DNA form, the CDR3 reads TGTGCCAGCAGCTGGGACAGGCTTTACGAGCAGTACTTC. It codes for CASSWDRLYEQYF.

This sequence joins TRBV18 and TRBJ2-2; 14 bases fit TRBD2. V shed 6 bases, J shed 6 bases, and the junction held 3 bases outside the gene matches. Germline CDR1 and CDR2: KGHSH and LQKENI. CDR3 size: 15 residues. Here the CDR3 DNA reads TGTGCCAGCTCCCTGGGACTAGCGGGAGCCGGGGAGCTGTTTTTT. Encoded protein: CASSLGLAGAGELFF.

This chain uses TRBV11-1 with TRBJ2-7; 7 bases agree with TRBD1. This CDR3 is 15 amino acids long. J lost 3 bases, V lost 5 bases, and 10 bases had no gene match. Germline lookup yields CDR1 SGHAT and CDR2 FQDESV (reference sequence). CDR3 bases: TGTGCCAGCAGCCCCACCGGGACAGCCAACTACGAGCAGTACTTC. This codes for CASSPTGTANYEQYF. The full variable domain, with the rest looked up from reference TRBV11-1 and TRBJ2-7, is EAEVAQSPRYKITEKSQAVAFWCDPISGHATLYWYRQILGQGPELLVQFQDESVVDDSQLPKDRFSAERLKGVDSTLKIQPAELGDSAMYLCASSPTGTANYEQYFGPGTRLTVT.

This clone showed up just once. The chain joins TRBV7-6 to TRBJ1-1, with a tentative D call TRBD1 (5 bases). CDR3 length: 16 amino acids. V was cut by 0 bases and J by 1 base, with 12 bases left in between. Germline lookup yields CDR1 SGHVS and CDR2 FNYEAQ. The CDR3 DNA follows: TGTGCCAGCAGCTTAGCGCGAGACAGCGAGAACACTGAAGCTTTCTTT. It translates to CASSLARDSENTEAFF.

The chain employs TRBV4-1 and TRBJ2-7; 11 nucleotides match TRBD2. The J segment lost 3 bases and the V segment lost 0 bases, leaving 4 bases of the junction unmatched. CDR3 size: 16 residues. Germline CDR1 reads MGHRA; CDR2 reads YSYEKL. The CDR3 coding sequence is TGCGCCAGCAGCCAAGAAATAGGGACTAGCGGCTACGAGCAGTACTTC. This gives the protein CASSQEIGTSGYEQYF.

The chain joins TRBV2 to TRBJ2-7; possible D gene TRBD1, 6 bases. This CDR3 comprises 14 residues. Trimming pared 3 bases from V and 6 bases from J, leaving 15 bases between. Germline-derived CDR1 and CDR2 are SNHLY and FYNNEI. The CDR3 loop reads CASSDRDITPEQYF. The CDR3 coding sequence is TGTGCCAGCAGTGACCGGGACATAACCCCCGAGCAGTACTTC. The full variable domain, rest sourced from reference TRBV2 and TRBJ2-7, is EPEVTQTPSHQVTQMGQEVILRCVPISNHLYFYWYRQILGQKVEFLVSFYNNEISEKSEIFDDQFSVERPDGSNFTLKIRSTKLEDSAMYFCASSDRDITPEQYFGPGTRLTVT.

CDR3 sequence reads: CASSHPLGRGDTQYF. For the CDR3, the DNA is TGTGCCAGCAGCCACCCCCTAGGGAGGGGAGATACGCAGTATTTT. The chain links TRBV3-1 (or the pseudogene TRBV3-2) to TRBJ2-3; 7 nucleotides align to TRBD2. Per germline, CDR1 LGHDT and CDR2 YNNKEL (reference sequence). With V trimmed by 3 bases and J by 5 bases, 8 bases remained unmatched. This CDR3 has 15 amino acids.

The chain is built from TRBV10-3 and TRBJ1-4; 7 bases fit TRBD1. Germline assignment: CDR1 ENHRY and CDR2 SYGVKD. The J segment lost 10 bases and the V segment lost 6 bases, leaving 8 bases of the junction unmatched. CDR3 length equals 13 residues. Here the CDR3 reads CAISPQGGLKLFF. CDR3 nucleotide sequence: TGTGCCATCAGCCCCCAAGGGGGCCTAAAACTGTTTTTT.

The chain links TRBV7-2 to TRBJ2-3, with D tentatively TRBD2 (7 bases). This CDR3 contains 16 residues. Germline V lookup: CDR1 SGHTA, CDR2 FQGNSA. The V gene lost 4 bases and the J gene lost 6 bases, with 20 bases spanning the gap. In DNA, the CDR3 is TGTGCCAGCAGCTGGGCCTCGGCGGGGGCCCGGGATACGCAGTATTTT. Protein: CASSWASAGARDTQYF.

The CDR3 spells CASSGTSGTYNEQFF. The CDR3, as DNA: TGTGCCAGCAGCGGAACTAGCGGAACATACAATGAGCAGTTCTTC. The chain has TRBV4-2 and TRBJ2-1; TRBD2 matches 8 bases. The CDR3 is 15 residues long. With 5 bases clipped from V and 4 bases from J, the junction kept 7 bases outside the gene matches. CDR1 is LGHNA and CDR2 is YNFKEQ in the germline V gene.

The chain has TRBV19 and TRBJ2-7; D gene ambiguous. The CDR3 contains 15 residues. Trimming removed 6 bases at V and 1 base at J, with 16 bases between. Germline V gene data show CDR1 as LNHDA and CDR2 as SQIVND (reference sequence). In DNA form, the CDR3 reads TGTGCCAGTAGCCGGTGGGCTCAACCTTCCTACGAGCAGTACTTC. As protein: CASSRWAQPSYEQYF.